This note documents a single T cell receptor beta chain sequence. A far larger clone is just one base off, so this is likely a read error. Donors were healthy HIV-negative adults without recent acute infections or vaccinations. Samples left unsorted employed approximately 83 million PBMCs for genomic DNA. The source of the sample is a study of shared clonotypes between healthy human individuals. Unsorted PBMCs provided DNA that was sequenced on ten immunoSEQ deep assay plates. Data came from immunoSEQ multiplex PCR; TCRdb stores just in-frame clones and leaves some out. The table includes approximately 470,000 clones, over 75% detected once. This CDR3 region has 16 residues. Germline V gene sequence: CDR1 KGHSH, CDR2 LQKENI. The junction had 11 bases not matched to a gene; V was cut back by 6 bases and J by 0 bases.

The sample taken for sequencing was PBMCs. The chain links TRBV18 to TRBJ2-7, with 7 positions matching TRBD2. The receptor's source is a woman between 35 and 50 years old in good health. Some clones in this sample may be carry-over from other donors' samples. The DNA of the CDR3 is TGTGCCAGCTCTCCGCTAAGCGGGATTATCTCCTACGAGCAGTACTTC. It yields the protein CASSPLSGIISYEQYF.